The 25 T cell receptor beta chains below come from one sample, sequenced in a study of early T cells in non-severe SARS-CoV-2 infection. TCRdb independently ran MiXCR on the 5' RACE reads; one entry per CDR3 protein. The repertoire has approximately 99,000 distinct CDR3 sequences, about 12% of them found once; the top ten carry less than 3.5%. Sequencing was done on a sample of whole blood. These receptors were collected from an adult who was a healthcare worker with PCR-confirmed SARS-CoV-2 infection or an uninfected control (not recorded which).

This clonotype was observed many times. V is TRBV7-9 and J is TRBJ1-1; D uncertain. This CDR3 region has 13 residues. With 4 bases removed from V and 8 bases from J, the gap between germline ends came to 14 bases. CDR1 and CDR2 (germline): SEHNR, FQNEAQ (reference sequence). CDR3 sequence reads: CASSSPPALEAFF. CDR3 DNA: TGTGCCAGCAGCTCACCTCCGGCCTTGGAAGCTTTCTTT.

This clonotype has a handful of counts. The chain employs TRBV28 and TRBJ2-1; D is possibly TRBD1 (5 bases). V lost 5 bases, J lost 9 bases, and 11 bases lay in between. Germline lookup yields CDR1 MDHEN and CDR2 SYDVKM. The CDR3 length is 12 residues. CDR3 nucleotide sequence: TGTGCCAGCAGTGGCAGGGTTCGTGAGCAGTTCTTC. Amino acid sequence: CASSGRVREQFF.

In this sample, this clonotype turned up a few times. The V gene is TRBV14, the J gene TRBJ2-2, with TRBD2 matching 13 bases. CDR1 and CDR2 from the germline V gene are SGHDN and FVKESK. V was pared by 9 bases and J by 4 bases, with 8 bases of the junction left unmatched. This CDR3 region has 16 residues. The chain's CDR3 is CASREGLAGLTGELFF. In DNA, the CDR3 is TGTGCCAGTCGTGAGGGACTAGCGGGACTCACCGGGGAGCTGTTTTTT.

V gene TRBV5-1 combines with J gene TRBJ2-7, with D possibly matching TRBD1 (6 bases). Deletions cut 6 bases from V and 4 bases from J, with 17 bases between. The germline V gene encodes CDR1 SGHRS and CDR2 YFSETQ. This CDR3 has 14 amino acids. CDR3 sequence: CASTVQGWGYEQYF. The CDR3 nucleotides are TGCGCCAGCACTGTACAGGGTTGGGGTTACGAGCAGTACTTC.

This clonotype was counted a few times. The rearrangement uses TRBV19 and TRBJ1-3; D gene ambiguous. Germline V lookup: CDR1 LNHDA, CDR2 SQIVND (reference sequence). The CDR3 loop spans 15 amino acids. The ends were cut back, 5 bases at V and 10 bases at J, with 21 bases in the middle. CDR3 coding DNA: TGTGCCAGTAGTCCCGGGAGTCGAGTTCATCGGACCATATATTTT. Translated, it gives CASSPGSRVHRTIYF.

The CDR3 loop reads CSVGGLLLTDTQYF. The CDR3 nucleotides are TGCAGCGTCGGTGGACTTCTCCTCACAGATACGCAGTATTTT. This chain links TRBV29-1 with TRBJ2-3; D is perhaps TRBD2 (5 bases). The CDR3 runs to 14 residues. Deletions cut 6 bases from V and 2 bases from J, with 15 bases between. CDR1 and CDR2 (germline): SQVTM, ANQGSEA.

This clonotype was found many times. V is TRBV27 and J is TRBJ2-1; 7 nucleotides agree with TRBD2. CDR3 size: 13 residues. CDR1 and CDR2 from the germline V gene are MNHEY and SMNVEV (reference sequence). The V gene end was trimmed by 5 bases and the J gene end by 10 bases; junction bases not matched to a gene: 8. The CDR3 region is CASSPFGGSEQFF. Here the CDR3 DNA reads TGTGCCAGCAGTCCGTTCGGCGGGAGCGAGCAGTTCTTC.

As for this clonotype: At one end the junction does not follow the germline gene, possibly because of a read error. In DNA form, the CDR3 reads TGTGCCAGCAGCTCAACGGCGGGAACTGAAGTTTTCTTT. Its translation: CASSSTAGTEVFF. V is TRBV9 and J is TRBJ1-1; D not certain. CDR3 length: 13 residues. Germline values: CDR1 SGDLS, CDR2 YYNGEE.

This clonotype has at least ten counts. The rearrangement uses TRBV20-1 and TRBJ2-7; D not resolved. Germline CDR1 DFQATT, CDR2 SNEGSKA (reference sequence). This CDR3 has 16 residues. Trimming left V 4 bases short and J 0 bases short, with 19 bases between. The CDR3 loop is CSATSTKRLSSYEQYF. The CDR3, as DNA: TGCAGTGCTACATCAACTAAAAGGTTAAGCTCCTACGAGCAGTACTTC.

This clonotype was picked up a small number of times. This chain uses TRBV29-1 with TRBJ2-5; maybe TRBD2 (5 bases). V was pared by 5 bases and J by 5 bases, with 12 bases between. CDR1 and CDR2 (germline): SQVTM, ANQGSEA. This CDR3 is 12 amino acids long. CDR3 loop: CSVLSRGETQYF. The CDR3 nucleotides read TGCAGCGTTCTTTCCCGGGGTGAGACCCAGTACTTC.

In its sample, this clonotype was seen many times. In nucleotides, the CDR3 is TGTGCCAGCAGCCAAGAAGCGGTAACGAACACCGGGGAGCTGTTTTTT. Amino acid sequence: CASSQEAVTNTGELFF. The chain recombines TRBV4-2 with TRBJ2-2, with D possibly matching TRBD2 (5 bases). This CDR3 has 16 residues. Germline V gene sequence: CDR1 LGHNA, CDR2 YNFKEQ. V lost 0 bases to trimming and J lost 0 bases, with 8 bases between them.

This clonotype was seen only a few times. The rearrangement uses TRBV20-1 and TRBJ1-1; no reliable D call. The germline V and J ends were trimmed by 1 base and 6 bases, with 15 bases remaining between them. The CDR3 contains 14 residues. Per the germline V gene, CDR1 is DFQATT and CDR2 is SNEGSKA (reference sequence). CDR3 amino acids: CSARVGLTSPEAFF. CDR3 DNA sequence: TGCAGTGCTAGAGTGGGCTTGACGAGCCCTGAAGCTTTCTTT.

This clonotype was seen ten or more times. The chain joins TRBV11-3 to TRBJ2-3, with D uncertain. This CDR3 comprises 14 residues. CDR1 and CDR2 from the germline V gene are SGHNT and YENEEA. V was pared by 1 base and J by 2 bases, with 7 bases between. CDR3 sequence: CASSLGGFTDTQYF. The DNA for the CDR3 is TGTGCCAGCAGCTTAGGCGGCTTCACAGATACGCAGTATTTT.

The chain uses TRBV30 and TRBJ2-5; maybe TRBD1 (5 bases). Germline V gene sequence: CDR1 GTSNPN, CDR2 SVGIG (reference sequence). Between the trimmed V and J ends, which lost 0 bases and 5 bases, there was a span of 16 bases. This CDR3 spans 15 amino acids. CDR3 DNA: TGTGCCTGGAGTGTACATATTGCAGGGCGGGAGACCCAGTACTTC. This encodes CAWSVHIAGRETQYF.

The CDR3: CAIRIIQGADEQFF. In DNA form, the CDR3 reads TGTGCCATCAGGATTATACAGGGTGCAGATGAGCAGTTCTTC. This chain joins TRBV10-3 and TRBJ2-1; possibly TRBD1 for D (6 bases). CDR1 is ENHRY and CDR2 is SYGVKD in the germline V gene. This CDR3 contains 14 residues. V was cut by 6 bases and J by 8 bases, with 17 bases left in between.

This clonotype turned up a few times. The chain carries TRBV10-3 and TRBJ2-3; D remains unclear. The CDR3 contains 13 residues. V lost 4 bases and J lost 1, with 6 bases in between. The germline V gene has CDR1 ENHRY and CDR2 SYGVKD. The CDR3 DNA reads as TGTGCCATCAGTGCCCGGGGCACAGATACGCAGTATTTT. Translating it yields CAISARGTDTQYF.

This chain links TRBV2 with TRBJ2-3; 11 bases map to TRBD2. The germline gives CDR1 SNHLY, CDR2 FYNNEI. This CDR3 region has 16 residues. The trim removed 6 bases at V and 4 bases at J, leaving 9 bases unmatched. CDR3 region: CASRRLAGGGPDTQYF. Here the CDR3 DNA reads TGTGCCAGCAGGAGGCTAGCGGGAGGCGGCCCAGATACGCAGTATTTT.

Comments on this clonotype: A clone one base away is much larger, so this may be a read error. As DNA, the CDR3 is TGCAGCGTTGAACCCAGCGGGGGGACCAATGAGCAGTTCTTC. As protein: CSVEPSGGTNEQFF. The chain uses TRBV29-1 and TRBJ2-1; the match to TRBD2 covers 9 bases. The germline CDR1 and CDR2 sequences are SQVTM and ANQGSEA. This CDR3 has 14 amino acids. Trimming removed 2 bases from V and 6 bases from J; junction bases left unmatched: 5.

This clonotype was seen ten or more times. The CDR3 nucleotides read TGTGCCAGCAGCCGGGCTAGCGGGGGACGAAACGAGCAGTACTTC. Its translation is CASSRASGGRNEQYF. The V call is TRBV7-2, the J call TRBJ2-7; 10 nucleotides line up with TRBD2. The germline V gene has CDR1 SGHTA and CDR2 FQGNSA. V dropped 5 bases and J dropped 5; count of bases not matched to a gene: 9. CDR3 length: 15 amino acids.

CDR3 region: CASSSQGQGANEQYF. In DNA form, the CDR3 reads TGTGCCAGCAGCTCCCAAGGACAGGGAGCTAACGAGCAGTACTTC. J is TRBJ2-7 and V is TRBV7-9; 8 nucleotides line up with TRBD1. Looked up from germline, CDR1 is SEHNR and CDR2 is FQNEAQ (reference sequence). The CDR3 spans 15 residues. J was trimmed by 5 bases and V by 4 bases; bases with no gene match: 10.

This clonotype came up many times. V gene TRBV3-1 combines with J gene TRBJ1-3; D call uncertain. In germline, CDR1 is LGHDT, CDR2 YNNKEL (reference sequence). This CDR3 is 13 amino acids long. V lost 3 bases to trimming and J lost 0 bases, with 3 bases between them. The CDR3 is CASSHRSGNTIYF. The DNA for the CDR3 is TGTGCCAGCAGCCATCGCTCTGGAAACACCATATATTTT.

This clonotype was counted many times. The chain carries TRBV7-6 and TRBJ2-2; 12 bases map to TRBD2. V lost 6 bases and J lost 6; bases outside the gene matches: 11. Germline assignment: CDR1 SGHVS and CDR2 FNYEAQ. This CDR3 has 17 amino acids. The CDR3 is CASSPIPSGGEAGELFF. The CDR3 DNA reads TGTGCCAGCAGTCCCATCCCTAGCGGGGGGGAGGCCGGGGAGCTGTTTTTT.

This clonotype was seen many times. The CDR3 loop reads CASSPGLPADDEQYF. In nucleotides, the CDR3 is TGTGCCAGCAGCCCGGGACTCCCGGCGGATGACGAGCAGTACTTC. The rearrangement uses TRBV7-9 and TRBJ2-7; D is possibly TRBD2 (6 bases). The CDR3 has 15 amino acids. CDR1 is SEHNR, CDR2 FQNEAQ, per germline (reference sequence). V lost 5 bases, J lost 5 bases, and 19 bases lay in between.

This clonotype was seen a few times. The CDR3 region has the DNA TGTGCCAGCAGTCCGAGACCACCCGCCAATTCACCCCTCCACTTT. This encodes CASSPRPPANSPLHF. The rearrangement uses TRBV12-3 or TRBV12-4 and TRBJ1-6; no clear D. V lost 5 bases and J 7 bases, leaving 15 bases between the germline ends. CDR3 size: 15 residues.

The chain is built from TRBV12-3 or TRBV12-4 and TRBJ1-2; D unresolved. Trimming removed 1 base from V and 4 bases from J, with 4 bases in between. The CDR3 extends over 12 amino acids. The CDR3 nucleotides are TGTGCCAGCAGTTTAGGAACCTATGGCTACACCTTC. Protein: CASSLGTYGYTF.